These 13 T cell receptor beta chains came from one sample sequenced in a study of T cells in Graves' hyperthyroidism and ophthalmopathy. The TCR beta CDR3 regions underwent amplification using RNA transcripts as the source. HTBI primers drove first-round RT-PCR of the TCR CDR3. TCRdb re-called the multiplex PCR reads with MiXCR, one entry per CDR3 protein. The sample has over 650,000 distinct CDR3 sequences, less than 45% seen once. Sequencing was performed on peripheral blood or thyroid tissue (not recorded which). The receptors originated from an adult man with Graves' disease, either hyperthyroidism or ophthalmopathy (not recorded which).

The rearrangement joins TRBV10-2 to TRBJ1-1, with D maybe TRBD1 (6 bases). From germline, CDR1 is WSHSY and CDR2 SAAADI. V was clipped by 6 bases and J by 5 bases, with 13 bases between them. The CDR3 consists of 13 residues. DNA for the CDR3: TGCGCCAGCAGCGCAGGGGCTTGGACTGAAGCTTTCTTT. This translates into CASSAGAWTEAFF.

This sequence joins TRBV2 and TRBJ1-2; D is perhaps TRBD1 (5 bases). Trimming took 6 bases from V and 2 from J, leaving 13 bases between them. Germline assignment: CDR1 SNHLY and CDR2 FYNNEI. The CDR3 runs 14 residues. DNA of the CDR3: TGTGCCAGCAGGCCCGGGACGCAAAACTATGGCTACACCTTC. This codes for CASRPGTQNYGYTF. Combining the CDR3 with reference TRBV2 and TRBJ1-2 gives the whole variable domain EPEVTQTPSHQVTQMGQEVILRCVPISNHLYFYWYRQILGQKVEFLVSFYNNEISEKSEIFDDQFSVERPDGSNFTLKIRSTKLEDSAMYFCASRPGTQNYGYTFGSGTRLTVV.

V is TRBV29-1 and J is TRBJ2-7; D uncertain. The germline V gene encodes CDR1 SQVTM and CDR2 ANQGSEA. V was pared by 8 bases and J by 2 bases, with 10 bases between. The CDR3 length is 11 residues. The CDR3 sequence: CSSPRAYEQYF. DNA for the CDR3: TGCAGCTCCCCCCGCGCCTACGAGCAGTACTTC.

The CDR3 nucleotides are TGTGCCAGCAGTGGGGCAGGAGGACTTTACTATGGCTACACCTTC. Its translation is CASSGAGGLYYGYTF. The chain links TRBV5-8 to TRBJ1-2; D is possibly TRBD1 (5 bases). V was cut by 5 bases and J by 3 bases, with 17 bases left in between. This CDR3 is 15 amino acids long. Germline loops: CDR1 SGHTS, CDR2 YDEGEE. The variable domain in full, completed from reference TRBV5-8 and TRBJ1-2, reads EAGVTQSPTHLIKTRGQQATLRCSPISGHTSVYWYQQALGLGLQFLLWYDEGEERNRGNFPPRFSGRQFPNYSSELNVNALELEDSALYLCASSGAGGLYYGYTFGSGTRLTVV.

At least ten counts were recorded for this clonotype. The chain carries TRBV25-1 and TRBJ1-2; no reliable D call. The CDR3 consists of 15 residues. Looked up from germline, CDR1 is MGHDK and CDR2 is SYGVNS. V dropped 4 bases and J dropped 4 bases, with 16 bases sitting between them. The CDR3 coding sequence is TGTGCCAGCAGTGGTGGTAGGGCGAACTTCTATGGCTACACCTTC. It is translated as CASSGGRANFYGYTF.

This rearrangement joins TRBV20-1 to TRBJ2-2; 7 nucleotides align to TRBD1. The germline CDR1 and CDR2 sequences are DFQATT and SNEGSKA (reference sequence). CDR3 length: 16 residues. V shed 0 bases and J 1 base; nucleotides not matched to a gene: 5. The DNA of the CDR3 is TGCAGTGCTAGAGATGTGAGACAGGGGAACACCGGGGAGCTGTTTTTT. Its translation: CSARDVRQGNTGELFF.

The rearrangement links TRBV29-1 to TRBJ1-1; perhaps TRBD1 as D (6 bases). Germline loops: CDR1 SQVTM, CDR2 ANQGSEA. The CDR3 loop spans 15 amino acids. V dropped 6 bases and J dropped 1 base, with 18 bases sitting between them. CDR3 region: CSVSALGAKNTEAFF. The CDR3 nucleotides are TGCAGCGTGTCGGCTCTGGGGGCTAAGAACACTGAAGCTTTCTTT.

This clonotype was picked up one time. The chain has TRBV7-8 and TRBJ2-5; possibly TRBD2 for D (5 bases). V lost 2 bases, J lost 1 base, and 14 bases lay in between. The CDR3 extends over 16 amino acids. Germline values: CDR1 SGHVS, CDR2 FQNEAQ. The CDR3 nucleotides are TGTGCCAGCAGCTTACGAATGCCGGGAATCCAAGAGACCCAGTACTTC. Protein sequence: CASSLRMPGIQETQYF.

This clonotype was found a few times. This chain uses TRBV15 with TRBJ1-1; a weak D match, TRBD1 (5 bases). Trimming pared 8 bases from V and 4 bases from J, leaving 14 bases between. The CDR3 runs 13 residues. Germline assignment: CDR1 LNHNV and CDR2 YYDKDF (reference sequence). CDR3 DNA sequence: TGTGCCACCGGGAGGCGGGGGATCACTGAAGCTTTCTTT. It translates to CATGRRGITEAFF.

This clonotype came up a few times. The rearrangement links TRBV6-5 to TRBJ2-5, with a possible D match to TRBD2 (6 bases). The CDR3 is made up of 16 amino acids. With 4 bases removed from V and 5 bases from J, the gap between germline ends came to 20 bases. CDR1 and CDR2 (germline): MNHEY, SVGAGI. The CDR3, as DNA: TGTGCCAGCAGTTCCCCAAGTATACTAGCTCGGGAGACCCAGTACTTC. It specifies CASSSPSILARETQYF.

V and J are TRBV6-1 and TRBJ2-7, with 7 nucleotides matching TRBD2. The CDR3 totals 14 residues. The V and J ends lost 5 bases and 0 bases, in that order; junction bases with no gene match: 4. Looked up from germline, CDR1 is MNHNS and CDR2 is SASEGT. In nucleotides, the CDR3 is TGTGCCAGCAGTTATGGGGGGGGCTCCTACGAGCAGTACTTC. This translates into CASSYGGGSYEQYF.

The V call is TRBV25-1, the J call TRBJ2-7; 10 positions agree with TRBD1. The CDR3 is 12 residues long. The germline gives CDR1 MGHDK, CDR2 SYGVNS. CDR3 loop: CAIATGGGEQYF. The CDR3 DNA sequence: TGTGCTATCGCGACAGGGGGCGGCGAGCAGTACTTC.

There are many counts of this clonotype. The gene calls are TRBV6-6 and TRBJ1-2; tentative D call: TRBD1 (5 bases). CDR1 is MNHNY and CDR2 is SVGAGI in the germline V gene (reference sequence). V gave up 7 bases and J gave up 5 bases, with 17 bases separating them. The CDR3 totals 14 residues. The CDR3 sequence is CASTRGTASYGYTF. CDR3 nucleotides: TGTGCCAGCACTAGAGGGACCGCCTCTTATGGCTACACCTTC.